What follows describes a single TCR beta chain. The sample belongs to a study of blood T cell repertoires in COVID-19. Assay: immunoSEQ multiplex PCR; the TCRdb copy retains only in-frame clones and omits some. The sample comprises 200,000 to 250,000 clones, approximately 81% of which are singletons, and about 3.9% rests with the top ten. Germline assignment: CDR1 SGDLS and CDR2 YYNGEE. V was shortened by 0 bases and J by 0 bases, with 9 bases between the two germline ends. The CDR3 runs 15 residues. The sequence came from an elderly woman with acute or convalescent COVID-19. The chain employs TRBV9 and TRBJ1-1, with D maybe TRBD1 (5 bases). Material: peripheral blood. CDR3 nucleotides: TGTGCCAGCAGCGTAGATTGGACACTGAACACTGAAGCTTTCTTT. This gives the protein CASSVDWTLNTEAFF.